These 26 T cell receptor beta chains were sequenced from one sample in a study of blood T cell repertoires in COVID-19. This table comes from immunoSEQ multiplex PCR, and its TCRdb copy is limited to in-frame clones, with some not included. The sample consists of 130,000 or so clones, about three quarters of them appearing once. Material for sequencing was peripheral blood. These receptors all stem from a woman between 65 and 79 years old with acute or convalescent COVID-19.

This sequence joins TRBV10-2 and TRBJ1-2; D may be TRBD1 (6 bases). This CDR3 is 18 amino acids long. Germline CDR1 reads WSHSY; CDR2 reads SAAADI. With 3 bases removed from V and 6 bases from J, the gap between germline ends came to 26 bases. The CDR3 loop is CASSDPNTLPTGLDGYTF. The DNA for the CDR3 is TGCGCCAGCAGTGACCCCAACACTCTACCCACAGGGTTGGATGGCTACACCTTC.

In its sample, this clone was seen once. The chain carries TRBV28 and TRBJ1-4, with TRBD1 matching 7 bases. CDR1 and CDR2 from the germline V gene are MDHEN and SYDVKM. The CDR3 covers 15 residues. V shed 5 bases, J shed 6 bases, and the junction held 9 bases outside the gene matches. The CDR3 sequence is CASSPHRGGDEKLFF. The CDR3 DNA reads as TGTGCCAGCAGTCCGCACAGGGGTGGGGATGAAAAACTGTTTTTT.

This clone appeared a few times. The chain's CDR3 is CACWTSGSYEQYF. The CDR3 DNA sequence: TGTGCCTGCTGGACTAGCGGCTCTTACGAGCAGTACTTC. V usage is TRBV30 and J usage is TRBJ2-7, with 10 bases that match TRBD2. V was pared by 6 bases and J by 4 bases, with 6 bases of the junction left unmatched. The CDR3 is 13 amino acids. Germline-derived CDR1 and CDR2 are GTSNPN and SVGIG (reference sequence).

This rearrangement joins TRBV5-5 to TRBJ2-7; 9 nucleotides agree with TRBD2. Germline CDR1 reads SGHKS; CDR2 reads YYEKEE (reference sequence). The V segment lost 4 bases and the J segment 6 bases; nucleotides outside the gene matches: 8. The CDR3 extends over 14 amino acids. DNA for the CDR3: TGTGCCAGCAGCCTATCCGGGACTAGCAGCGAGCAGTACTTC. Translated, it gives CASSLSGTSSEQYF.

The table lists this clone with a few counts. V and J are TRBV5-5 and TRBJ2-7; no definite D call. Germline V lookup: CDR1 SGHKS, CDR2 YYEKEE (reference sequence). CDR3 size: 13 residues. V lost 0 bases, J lost 6 bases, and 10 bases lay in between. Here the CDR3 DNA reads TGTGCCAGCAGCTTGGAGCCACGAGTCGAGCAGTACTTC. Protein: CASSLEPRVEQYF. The full variable domain, its missing parts supplied by reference TRBV5-5 and TRBJ2-7, is DAGVTQSPTHLIKTRGQQVTLRCSPISGHKSVSWYQQVLGQGPQFIFQYYEKEERGRGNFPDRFSARQFPNYSSELNVNALLLGDSALYLCASSLEPRVEQYFGPGTRLTVT.

There are a few counts of this clone. The chain has TRBV19 and TRBJ1-2; D is undetermined. Germline CDR1 is LNHDA and CDR2 is SQIVND (reference sequence). CDR3 length: 15 amino acids. Deletions cut 3 bases from V and 6 bases from J, with 17 bases between. The CDR3, as DNA: TGTGCCAGTAGTATTTCATCCCGGGAATTTCATGGCTACACCTTC. This sequence encodes CASSISSREFHGYTF.

V usage is TRBV6-1 and J usage is TRBJ2-3; 10 positions match TRBD2. The CDR3 is 16 amino acids. Losses at the gene ends were 3 bases for V and 2 bases for J; bases not matched to a gene: 5. CDR1 MNHNS and CDR2 SASEGT come from the germline V gene. The CDR3 loop is CASSDLAGELTDTQYF. The CDR3, as DNA: TGTGCCAGCAGTGACCTAGCGGGGGAGCTCACAGATACGCAGTATTTT.

The chain uses TRBV2 and TRBJ2-7; perhaps TRBD1 as D (6 bases). This CDR3 spans 15 amino acids. Germline CDR1 SNHLY, CDR2 FYNNEI. V lost 4 bases and J lost 0, with 13 bases in between. The CDR3 loop is CASSGNTGFSYEQYF. CDR3 nucleotides: TGTGCCAGCAGTGGAAATACAGGGTTCTCCTACGAGCAGTACTTC.

The genes are TRBV10-2 and TRBJ2-3; D remains unclear. V was pared by 2 bases and J by 6 bases, with 9 bases between. The CDR3 is 13 amino acids. Germline V gives CDR1 WSHSY, CDR2 SAAADI. Here the CDR3 DNA reads TGCGCCAGCAGTGAGGTGTCTACTGATACGCAGTATTTT. Residues: CASSEVSTDTQYF.

V usage is TRBV14 and J usage is TRBJ2-3; 10 bases map to TRBD2. The CDR3 is made up of 14 amino acids. In germline, CDR1 is SGHDN, CDR2 FVKESK. Trimming cost V 4 bases and J 6 bases; bases outside gene matches: 4. The CDR3 DNA reads TGTGCCAGCAGCCCTAGCGGGAGCGCCGATACGCAGTATTTT. It encodes CASSPSGSADTQYF.

V usage is TRBV19 and J usage is TRBJ1-5, with D perhaps TRBD1 (6 bases). CDR1 is LNHDA, CDR2 SQIVND, per germline (reference sequence). The CDR3 contains 15 residues. V lost 3 bases, J lost 4 bases, and 13 bases lay in between. DNA for the CDR3: TGTGCCAGTAGTATGGCAGGGGATGGAAATCAGCCCCAGCATTTT. Amino acids: CASSMAGDGNQPQHF.

The chain joins TRBV28 to TRBJ1-1; the match to TRBD1 covers 10 bases. The V gene's germline CDR1 is MDHEN and CDR2 SYDVKM. The CDR3 spans 15 residues. V lost 2 bases to trimming and J lost 4 bases; unmatched junction nucleotides: 4. The CDR3 nucleotides read TGTGCCAGCAGTTTACCGGGACAGGGGATCACTGAAGCTTTCTTT. Protein: CASSLPGQGITEAFF.

This chain uses TRBV5-6 with TRBJ1-3; 8 nucleotides agree with TRBD1. The germline gives CDR1 SGHDT, CDR2 YYEEEE. V lost 3 bases, J lost 6 bases, and 5 bases stayed unmatched. The CDR3 has 14 amino acids. CDR3 amino acids: CASSSDREVNTIYF. The CDR3 coding sequence is TGTGCCAGCAGCTCGGACAGGGAAGTAAACACCATATATTTT.

The rearrangement joins TRBV20-1 to TRBJ2-7; no clear D gene. The germline CDR1 and CDR2 sequences are DFQATT and SNEGSKA (reference sequence). CDR3 length: 11 amino acids. V lost 0 bases and J lost 4, with 4 bases in between. CDR3 region: CSARDLYEQYF. The CDR3 DNA is TGCAGTGCTAGAGACCTATACGAGCAGTACTTC.

The gene calls are TRBV28 and TRBJ1-3, with 7 bases fitting TRBD1. The V segment lost 6 bases and the J segment 0 bases; nucleotides outside the gene matches: 8. The CDR3 is 16 residues long. Germline V CDR1 and CDR2: MDHEN, SYDVKM. CDR3 sequence (DNA): TGTGCCAGCAGGCCTACAGGGGAAATCTCTGGAAACACCATATATTTT. Amino acids: CASRPTGEISGNTIYF.

The chain links TRBV5-4 to TRBJ2-3; 11 nucleotides align to TRBD2. The CDR3 spans 16 residues. Germline-derived CDR1 and CDR2 are SGHNT and YYREEE (reference sequence). Trimming removed 5 bases from V and 2 bases from J; junction bases left unmatched: 7. The CDR3 DNA reads as TGTGCCAGCAGGCGGACTAGCGGGTCCTTCACAGATACGCAGTATTTT. Its protein product is CASRRTSGSFTDTQYF.

J is TRBJ1-2 and V is TRBV29-1; D is possibly TRBD1 (5 bases). Trimming removed 1 base from V and 4 bases from J, with 13 bases in between. The CDR3 length is 14 residues. CDR1 is SQVTM and CDR2 is ANQGSEA in the germline V gene. CDR3 nucleotide sequence: TGCAGCGTTGAAGGGACCCGGGGGTCCTATGGCTACACCTTC. Translating gives CSVEGTRGSYGYTF. The entire variable domain, with the rest obtained from reference TRBV29-1 and TRBJ1-2, is as follows: SAVISQKPSRDICQRGTSLTIQCQVDSQVTMMFWYRQQPGQSLTLIATANQGSEATYESGFVIDKFPISRPNLTFSTLTVSNMSPEDSSIYLCSVEGTRGSYGYTFGSGTRLTVV.

The V call is TRBV7-8, the J call TRBJ1-5, with 7 bases fitting TRBD1. The V gene's germline CDR1 is SGHVS and CDR2 FQNEAQ. The CDR3 is 15 amino acids. V was pared by 0 bases and J by 8 bases, with 7 bases of the junction left unmatched. The CDR3 loop is CASSLALQGGEPQHF. The CDR3 bases are TGTGCCAGCAGCTTAGCGTTGCAGGGGGGAGAGCCCCAGCATTTT.

The chain couples TRBV5-1 to TRBJ1-1, with D hard to call. Germline V gene data show CDR1 as SGHRS and CDR2 as YFSETQ. The CDR3 covers 15 residues. V lost 0 bases and J lost 4, with 13 bases in between. Here the CDR3 DNA reads TGCGCCAGCAGCTTGGCGGAACAATCAGGCACTGAAGCTTTCTTT. As protein: CASSLAEQSGTEAFF.

The rearrangement uses TRBV20-1 and TRBJ2-7; D not certain. This CDR3 has 11 amino acids. Deletions cut 3 bases from V and 5 bases from J, with 8 bases between. Germline CDR1 DFQATT, CDR2 SNEGSKA (reference sequence). The CDR3 DNA reads TGCAGTGCTAGTGGGCTGGACGAGCAGTACTTC. Its translation is CSASGLDEQYF.

Only one count was recorded for this clone. The V and J genes are TRBV5-1 and TRBJ1-1; D call uncertain. The CDR3 loop spans 13 amino acids. Germline V CDR1 and CDR2: SGHRS, YFSETQ. V was clipped by 3 bases and J by 1 base, with 7 bases between them. CDR3 nucleotide sequence: TGCGCCAGCAGCTGGGCGCAGAACACTGAAGCTTTCTTT. This gives the protein CASSWAQNTEAFF. The variable domain in full, with the rest retrieved from reference TRBV5-1 and TRBJ1-1, is KAGVTQTPRYLIKTRGQQVTLSCSPISGHRSVSWYQQTPGQGLQFLFEYFSETQRNKGNFPGRFSGRQFSNSRSEMNVSTLELGDSALYLCASSWAQNTEAFFGQGTRLTVV.

This clone was observed a few times. The chain recombines TRBV9 with TRBJ2-2; D is possibly TRBD2 (6 bases). In germline, CDR1 is SGDLS, CDR2 YYNGEE. This CDR3 has 16 amino acids. The V gene lost 2 bases and the J gene lost 1 base, with 12 bases spanning the gap. The CDR3 region is CASSVFGGVNTGELFF. CDR3 sequence (DNA): TGTGCCAGCAGCGTTTTTGGCGGGGTGAACACCGGGGAGCTGTTTTTT.

The table lists this clone with a count of one. The V and J genes are TRBV30 and TRBJ1-5; D uncertain. The CDR3 has 13 residues. The V end lost 2 bases, the J end lost 3 bases, and 8 bases lay between the germline ends. Germline values: CDR1 GTSNPN, CDR2 SVGIG (reference sequence). The CDR3 is CAWSKAVNQPQHF. For the CDR3, the DNA is TGTGCCTGGAGTAAGGCGGTCAATCAGCCCCAGCATTTT.

This clone was found once. CDR3 DNA sequence: TGCAGCGTTGCACTGGGGCTCTCCTACAATGAGCAGTTCTTC. As protein: CSVALGLSYNEQFF. This chain connects TRBV29-1 to TRBJ2-1; a possible D gene is TRBD1 (5 bases). CDR1 is SQVTM and CDR2 is ANQGSEA in the germline V gene. V dropped 4 bases and J dropped 0 bases, with 10 bases sitting between them. This CDR3 is 14 amino acids long.

The V and J genes are TRBV10-3 and TRBJ2-7, with TRBD1 matching 12 bases. The V and J ends lost 5 bases and 5 bases, in that order; junction bases with no gene match: 4. The germline V gene has CDR1 ENHRY and CDR2 SYGVKD. This CDR3 has 14 amino acids. In DNA form, the CDR3 reads TGTGCCATCAGTAGGGACAGGGGGCCGGACGAGCAGTACTTC. It specifies CAISRDRGPDEQYF.

The genes are TRBV30 and TRBJ2-1; tentatively, D is TRBD1 (6 bases). CDR3 length: 14 amino acids. V lost 2 bases and J 7 bases, leaving 15 bases between the germline ends. From germline, CDR1 is GTSNPN and CDR2 SVGIG (reference sequence). DNA of the CDR3: TGTGCCTGGAGTCTATTGGGGGCGAGGAATGAGCAGTTCTTC. It is translated as CAWSLLGARNEQFF.